This passage covers 30 T cell receptor beta chains from one sample sequenced in a study of patients and donors after allogeneic stem cell transplantation. TCRdb reprocessed the RT-PCR reads via MiXCR and lists one record per CDR3 protein. The sample contains more than 55,000 distinct CDR3 sequences, about an eighth of which appear only once. The source material was blood, either unsorted or a sorted T cell fraction (not recorded which). Receptor source: a human donor who was either an allogeneic HSCT recipient or a stem cell or donor lymphocyte infusion donor (not recorded which). It is not recorded whose cells these are; they may come from a transplant donor.

The table lists this clonotype with a few counts. The V and J genes are TRBV5-1 and TRBJ1-2; D is perhaps TRBD1 (5 bases). The germline CDR1 and CDR2 sequences are SGHRS and YFSETQ. V was pared by 4 bases and J by 3 bases, with 19 bases between. This CDR3 region has 16 residues. The CDR3 loop is CASSIRLEGIHYGYTF. The CDR3 bases are TGCGCCAGCAGCATCCGCCTAGAGGGGATACACTATGGCTACACCTTC.

This chain connects TRBV6-5 to TRBJ2-1; D remains unclear. The CDR3 is 14 amino acids. Germline V CDR1 and CDR2: MNHEY, SVGAGI. Trimming cost V 0 bases and J 6 bases, with 9 bases left between them. CDR3 residues: CASSYSPWANEQFF. The DNA for the CDR3 is TGTGCCAGCAGTTACTCTCCGTGGGCCAATGAGCAGTTCTTC.

A word on this clonotype: One junction end disagrees with the germline gene, perhaps due to a read error. The chain carries TRBV3-1 and TRBJ1-3; maybe TRBD1 (5 bases). Germline loops: CDR1 LGHDT, CDR2 YNNKEL (reference sequence). This CDR3 spans 16 amino acids. The CDR3 spells CASSQERGQVGNTIYF. The DNA of the CDR3 is TGTGCCAGCAGTCAAGAGAGGGGCCAGGTTGGAAACACCATATATTTT.

This chain connects TRBV15 to TRBJ2-1; D unresolved. Looked up from germline, CDR1 is LNHNV and CDR2 is YYDKDF (reference sequence). V lost 5 bases and J lost 0, with 20 bases in between. The CDR3 spans 18 residues. Here the CDR3 reads CATSRSSVLGNSYNEQFF. DNA for the CDR3: TGTGCCACCAGCCGATCCTCAGTTCTGGGAAACTCCTACAATGAGCAGTTCTTC.

This clonotype occurred many times. The chain has TRBV7-2 and TRBJ1-4; no reliable D call. V lost 5 bases and J 5 bases, leaving 12 bases between the germline ends. In germline, CDR1 is SGHTA, CDR2 FQGNSA. This CDR3 contains 14 residues. The CDR3 sequence: CASSPMGVNEKLFF. For the CDR3, the DNA is TGTGCCAGCAGCCCCATGGGCGTGAATGAAAAACTGTTTTTT.

This chain links TRBV10-3 with TRBJ2-1; no firm D call. The CDR3 has 13 amino acids. V was clipped by 8 bases and J by 4 bases, with 12 bases between them. From germline, CDR1 is ENHRY and CDR2 SYGVKD. The CDR3 sequence is CAIPVVGYNEQFF. The CDR3, as DNA: TGTGCCATCCCCGTGGTGGGGTACAATGAGCAGTTCTTC.

This clonotype was counted between two and nine times. The chain joins TRBV20-1 to TRBJ2-1, with D unresolved. This CDR3 is built from 14 residues. The ends were cut back, 5 bases at V and 3 bases at J, with 14 bases in the middle. CDR1 is DFQATT and CDR2 is SNEGSKA in the germline V gene (reference sequence). The CDR3 sequence: CSAHLGYLYNEQFF. CDR3 sequence (DNA): TGCAGTGCTCATCTGGGGTACCTCTACAATGAGCAGTTCTTC.

In this sample, this clonotype turned up a few times. The rearrangement links TRBV7-4 to TRBJ2-5; 7 nucleotides line up with TRBD1. The CDR3 contains 15 residues. Per germline, CDR1 SGHVT and CDR2 SQSDAQ. Unmatched junction bases numbered 11, after V lost 5 bases and J lost 5 bases. The CDR3 coding sequence is TGTGCCAGCAGCACCCGACAGGGTGGTGAGGAGACCCAGTACTTC. This gives the protein CASSTRQGGEETQYF.

This clonotype was counted between two and nine times. The chain recombines TRBV10-3 with TRBJ2-2, with 15 bases lining up with TRBD2. Trimming cost V 3 bases and J 4 bases; bases outside gene matches: 6. The CDR3 is made up of 18 amino acids. Germline CDR1 ENHRY, CDR2 SYGVKD. In nucleotides, the CDR3 is TGTGCCATCAGTGACCCGGGACTAGCGGGAGGACCCACCGGGGAGCTGTTTTTT. As protein: CAISDPGLAGGPTGELFF.

In its sample, this clonotype was seen many times. The chain joins TRBV29-1 to TRBJ1-1; 9 bases fit TRBD1. The germline V gene encodes CDR1 SQVTM and CDR2 ANQGSEA. There are 14 residues in the CDR3. The V segment lost 5 bases and the J segment 3 bases; nucleotides outside the gene matches: 7. The CDR3 DNA is TGCAGCGTTCGGGACAGGGTGGGGTACACTGAAGCTTTCTTT. This gives the protein CSVRDRVGYTEAFF.

This chain uses TRBV6-4 with TRBJ2-1, with TRBD2 matching 13 bases. Unmatched junction bases numbered 8, after V lost 0 bases and J lost 0 bases. Germline CDR1 reads MRHNA; CDR2 reads SNTAGT. This CDR3 region has 20 residues. The CDR3 reads CASSDSGTSGIHPSYNEQFF. The CDR3, as DNA: TGTGCCAGCAGTGACTCCGGGACTAGCGGGATCCACCCCTCCTACAATGAGCAGTTCTTC.

V gene TRBV11-3 combines with J gene TRBJ2-5; 9 bases map to TRBD2. Germline CDR1 and CDR2: SGHNT and YENEEA. This CDR3 spans 16 amino acids. The V and J ends lost 3 bases and 5 bases, in that order; junction bases with no gene match: 10. The CDR3, as DNA: TGTGCCAGCAGCTTGGGTCCTAGCGGGATTTGGGAGACCCAGTACTTC. This gives the protein CASSLGPSGIWETQYF.

The rearrangement uses TRBV3-1 and TRBJ2-1; no definite D call. V was cut by 4 bases and J by 8 bases, with 15 bases left in between. This CDR3 comprises 14 residues. Looked up from germline, CDR1 is LGHDT and CDR2 is YNNKEL (reference sequence). The CDR3 is CASSLVPASDEQFF. The CDR3 region has the DNA TGTGCCAGCAGCCTGGTGCCCGCGTCCGATGAGCAGTTCTTC.

This clonotype was detected only a few times. The J gene is TRBJ2-1, the V gene TRBV27, with 9 bases fitting TRBD2. Germline V gene sequence: CDR1 MNHEY, CDR2 SMNVEV (reference sequence). The CDR3 extends over 17 amino acids. The V segment lost 4 bases and the J segment 0 bases; nucleotides outside the gene matches: 7. Here the CDR3 reads CASSSTVAGASYNEQFF. The CDR3 DNA sequence: TGTGCCAGCAGTTCCACCGTAGCGGGAGCCTCCTACAATGAGCAGTTCTTC.

This clonotype appeared many times. The V and J genes are TRBV10-3 and TRBJ1-2; 8 positions match TRBD1. Unmatched junction bases numbered 10, after V lost 9 bases and J lost 7 bases. Germline loops: CDR1 ENHRY, CDR2 SYGVKD. This CDR3 contains 13 residues. CDR3: CAISDREGIGYTF. In nucleotides, the CDR3 is TGTGCCATTTCGGACAGGGAAGGCATTGGCTACACCTTC.

This clonotype was recorded many times. The V gene is TRBV18, the J gene TRBJ2-5; D is undetermined. Trimming took 3 bases from V and 3 from J, leaving 2 bases between them. Germline V gives CDR1 KGHSH, CDR2 LQKENI. The CDR3 sequence is 11 residues long. Here the CDR3 DNA reads TGTGCCAGCTCACCGGAAGAGACCCAGTACTTC. It specifies CASSPEETQYF.

This clonotype was picked up a small number of times. The gene calls are TRBV6-5 and TRBJ2-1, with 11 bases lining up with TRBD2. V shed 4 bases, J shed 7 bases, and the junction held 3 bases outside the gene matches. This CDR3 comprises 14 residues. Germline V gives CDR1 MNHEY, CDR2 SVGAGI. The CDR3 DNA reads TGTGCCAGCAGTTCGTTAGCGGGGGGGAATGAGCAGTTCTTC. This translates into CASSSLAGGNEQFF.

This clonotype was seen repeatedly, ten times or more. V gene TRBV20-1 combines with J gene TRBJ2-7; no reliable D call. V gave up 5 bases and J gave up 3 bases, with 17 bases separating them. Germline values: CDR1 DFQATT, CDR2 SNEGSKA (reference sequence). The CDR3 consists of 14 residues. The CDR3 region has the DNA TGCAGTGCTCTCCGGGCCGGAGCGAACTACGAGCAGTACTTC. Amino acid sequence: CSALRAGANYEQYF.

The chain links TRBV6-5 to TRBJ2-5; 7 nucleotides align to TRBD2. Looked up from germline, CDR1 is MNHEY and CDR2 is SVGAGI. The trim removed 0 bases at V and 1 base at J, leaving 8 bases unmatched. The CDR3 is made up of 17 amino acids. CDR3 protein: CASSYSLEGLSQETQYF. The CDR3 DNA reads TGTGCCAGCAGTTACTCTCTTGAGGGACTAAGCCAAGAGACCCAGTACTTC.

This chain joins TRBV27 and TRBJ2-7; 7 bases agree with TRBD1. Germline V lookup: CDR1 MNHEY, CDR2 SMNVEV (reference sequence). This CDR3 is 15 amino acids long. V shed 4 bases and J 2 bases; nucleotides not matched to a gene: 8. The CDR3 nucleotides read TGTGCCAGCAGTTCAAGGGACAGCTTCACCTACGAGCAGTACTTC. Translation: CASSSRDSFTYEQYF.

J is TRBJ2-7 and V is TRBV20-1, with a weak D call TRBD2 (6 bases). The germline gives CDR1 DFQATT, CDR2 SNEGSKA (reference sequence). The CDR3 runs 15 residues. The germline V and J ends were trimmed by 0 bases and 2 bases, with 14 bases remaining between them. The DNA of the CDR3 is TGCAGTGCTAGAGATCTCGGTCGCGGGACCTACGAGCAGTACTTC. Translation gives CSARDLGRGTYEQYF.

This clonotype was observed a handful of times. The chain employs TRBV15 and TRBJ2-3; D gene unclear. Germline loops: CDR1 LNHNV, CDR2 YYDKDF (reference sequence). The CDR3 contains 13 residues. V lost 5 bases, J lost 6 bases, and 12 bases lay in between. This CDR3 reads CATSDRRPDTQYF. The CDR3 region has the DNA TGTGCCACCAGCGACCGTCGACCCGATACGCAGTATTTT.

In its sample, this clonotype was seen many times. This chain connects TRBV6-5 to TRBJ2-1; D is perhaps TRBD2 (6 bases). The CDR3 has 15 amino acids. Trimming stripped 5 bases from V and 2 bases from J, with 13 bases between. The germline V gene encodes CDR1 MNHEY and CDR2 SVGAGI. The CDR3 region has the DNA TGTGCCAGCAGTCCCCTTCTAGCGCCCTACAATGAGCAGTTCTTC. Translation: CASSPLLAPYNEQFF.

Many counts were recorded for this clonotype. The gene calls are TRBV12-3 or TRBV12-4 and TRBJ1-1, with D hard to call. Trimming pared 6 bases from V and 11 bases from J, leaving 13 bases between. This CDR3 contains 11 residues. CDR3 nucleotides: TGTGCCAGCAGACAGTTTCAAGAGGCTTTCTTT. Translation gives CASRQFQEAFF.

This chain joins TRBV7-9 and TRBJ2-3, with D possibly matching TRBD2 (5 bases). This CDR3 has 15 residues. CDR1 and CDR2 from the germline V gene are SEHNR and FQNEAQ (reference sequence). The V and J ends lost 5 bases and 2 bases respectively, with 14 bases between them. The CDR3 loop reads CASSPARGHTDTQYF. The CDR3 nucleotides are TGTGCCAGCAGCCCTGCCCGCGGGCACACAGATACGCAGTATTTT.

In this sample, this clonotype turned up a few times. J is TRBJ2-7 and V is TRBV3-1, with no clear D. Germline CDR1 reads LGHDT; CDR2 reads YNNKEL (reference sequence). V was trimmed by 4 bases and J by 5 bases, leaving 9 bases between them. The CDR3 loop spans 12 amino acids. For the CDR3, the DNA is TGTGCCAGCAGCCGCCTTCACAACGAGCAGTACTTC. Encoded protein: CASSRLHNEQYF.

The chain has TRBV14 and TRBJ1-2; D remains ambiguous. Germline V lookup: CDR1 SGHDN, CDR2 FVKESK. The CDR3 runs 14 residues. V lost 3 bases and J 3 bases, leaving 11 bases between the germline ends. The CDR3 coding sequence is TGTGCCAGCAGCCAGTCCCCGATTGACTATGGCTACACCTTC. It specifies CASSQSPIDYGYTF.

At least ten counts were recorded for this clonotype. The rearrangement uses TRBV20-1 and TRBJ1-5; a possible D gene is TRBD1 (5 bases). Per the germline V gene, CDR1 is DFQATT and CDR2 is SNEGSKA (reference sequence). V lost 0 bases to trimming and J lost 1 base, with 10 bases between them. This CDR3 spans 15 amino acids. CDR3 bases: TGCAGTGCTAGAGATCGGGACGAGAGCAATCAGCCCCAGCATTTT. Its protein product is CSARDRDESNQPQHF.

V usage is TRBV19 and J usage is TRBJ2-7, with D perhaps being TRBD1 or TRBD2 (5 bases each). Germline loops: CDR1 LNHDA, CDR2 SQIVND (reference sequence). The V end lost 2 bases, the J end lost 0 bases, and 11 bases lay between the germline ends. This CDR3 contains 15 residues. The chain's CDR3 is CASSILFGGSYEQYF. CDR3 coding DNA: TGTGCCAGTAGTATACTATTTGGGGGCTCCTACGAGCAGTACTTC.

This sequence joins TRBV9 and TRBJ2-7; possible D gene TRBD2, 5 bases. Germline loops: CDR1 SGDLS, CDR2 YYNGEE. The germline V and J ends were trimmed by 0 bases and 0 bases, with 10 bases remaining between them. CDR3 length equals 15 residues. The CDR3 coding sequence is TGTGCCAGCAGCGTAGCCGGGGAAAGCTCCTACGAGCAGTACTTC. Translating gives CASSVAGESSYEQYF.